Listed here are 22 T cell receptor beta chains from one sample, sequenced in a study of blood T cell repertoires in COVID-19. Assay: immunoSEQ multiplex PCR; the TCRdb copy retains only in-frame clones and omits some. This sample has around 110,000 clones, with roughly nine tenths found just once. Sequencing was carried out using peripheral blood. The receptor set was obtained from a human donor with active COVID-19. The donor label of this sample is uncertain.

V is TRBV2 and J is TRBJ1-2; the match to TRBD1 covers 7 bases. Germline V gene data show CDR1 as SNHLY and CDR2 as FYNNEI. Trimming at V came to 6 bases and at J to 2 bases, leaving 6 bases not matched to a gene. This CDR3 spans 14 amino acids. The CDR3 DNA reads as TGTGCCAGCAGGAGACAGGGATCCAACTATGGCTACACCTTC. Amino acid sequence: CASRRQGSNYGYTF.

The V gene is TRBV27, the J gene TRBJ2-7; D unresolved. In germline, CDR1 is MNHEY, CDR2 SMNVEV (reference sequence). This CDR3 region has 14 residues. The V end was cut by 4 bases, the J end by 1 base, with 11 bases between. The CDR3 sequence: CASSSFLRSYEQYF. The CDR3 bases are TGTGCCAGCAGTTCCTTTTTACGGTCCTACGAGCAGTACTTC.

The rearrangement links TRBV19 to TRBJ2-6, with D possibly matching TRBD1 (5 bases). Germline V lookup: CDR1 LNHDA, CDR2 SQIVND (reference sequence). V shed 9 bases and J shed 2 bases, with 8 bases lying between them. CDR3 size: 13 residues. CDR3 residues: CASQGTGANVLTF. CDR3 in DNA: TGTGCCAGCCAGGGTACTGGGGCCAACGTCCTGACTTTC.

The chain has TRBV19 and TRBJ1-2, with D possibly TRBD1 on 6 matching bases. Germline CDR1 LNHDA, CDR2 SQIVND (reference sequence). Trimming shortened V by 7 bases and J by 4 bases, and 16 bases separated the two germline ends. CDR3 length: 14 residues. Here the CDR3 reads CASTLTRGGYGYTF. DNA for the CDR3: TGTGCCAGTACCCTTACCCGAGGGGGCTATGGCTACACCTTC.

The rearrangement joins TRBV3-1 (or the pseudogene TRBV3-2) to TRBJ1-4; TRBD1 matches 7 bases. The length of the CDR3 is 17 residues. After removal of 0 bases from V and 4 bases from J, the junction contained 8 bases not matched to a gene. Germline values: CDR1 LGHDT, CDR2 YNNKEL (reference sequence). In nucleotides, the CDR3 is TGTGCCAGCAGCCAAGAAAGAGGGACAGACCTTAATGAAAAACTGTTTTTT. Translation: CASSQERGTDLNEKLFF.

The V gene is TRBV5-4, the J gene TRBJ2-6; D perhaps matches TRBD1 (6 bases). The length of the CDR3 is 15 residues. The germline V gene has CDR1 SGHNT and CDR2 YYREEE (reference sequence). V was trimmed by 4 bases and J by 0 bases, leaving 8 bases between them. The CDR3: CASSPTGSGANVLTF. CDR3 coding DNA: TGTGCCAGCAGCCCGACAGGCTCTGGGGCCAACGTCCTGACTTTC.

This sequence joins TRBV6-5 and TRBJ1-3; D is ambiguous. V dropped 0 bases and J dropped 0 bases, with 9 bases sitting between them. Germline CDR1 MNHEY, CDR2 SVGAGI. CDR3 length: 16 amino acids. In DNA form, the CDR3 reads TGTGCCAGCAGTTACTCGGTACTGAACTCTGGAAACACCATATATTTT. It codes for CASSYSVLNSGNTIYF.

This clone was picked up one time. The genes are TRBV27 and TRBJ2-7, with D uncertain. CDR3 length equals 11 residues. Trimming pared 6 bases from V and 1 base from J, leaving 4 bases between. The germline gives CDR1 MNHEY, CDR2 SMNVEV (reference sequence). The CDR3 loop reads CASSRSYEQYF. Written as DNA, the CDR3 is TGTGCCAGCAGCCGGTCCTACGAGCAGTACTTC.

The J gene is TRBJ2-7, the V gene TRBV3-1 (or the pseudogene TRBV3-2); 7 positions agree with TRBD1. The V and J ends lost 3 bases and 0 bases, in that order; junction bases with no gene match: 8. The CDR3 is made up of 16 amino acids. CDR1 and CDR2 from the germline V gene are LGHDT and YNNKEL (reference sequence). The CDR3 is CASSQGDRALSYEQYF. The DNA for the CDR3 is TGTGCCAGCAGCCAGGGTGACAGGGCTCTCTCCTACGAGCAGTACTTC.

V is TRBV11-3 and J is TRBJ2-7; weak D call: TRBD2 (6 bases). CDR3 length: 17 residues. The germline CDR1 and CDR2 sequences are SGHNT and YENEEA. V lost 6 bases, J lost 4 bases, and 25 bases lay in between. CDR3 DNA: TGTGCCAGCAGAGTAGAGACGGGACTCAGAGCAATATACGAGCAGTACTTC. This encodes CASRVETGLRAIYEQYF. Combining the CDR3 with reference TRBV11-3 and TRBJ2-7 gives the whole variable domain EAGVVQSPRYKIIEKKQPVAFWCNPISGHNTLYWYLQNLGQGPELLIRYENEEAVDDSQLPKDRFSAERLKGVDSTLKIQPAELGDSAVYLCASRVETGLRAIYEQYFGPGTRLTVT.

This chain links TRBV28 with TRBJ1-1; perhaps TRBD1 as D (6 bases). The CDR3 sequence is 16 residues long. V lost 10 bases, J lost 5 bases, and 26 bases lay in between. CDR1 and CDR2 (germline): MDHEN, SYDVKM. The CDR3 spells CATLSIDGAGETEAFF. The CDR3 nucleotides read TGTGCCACCTTGTCAATCGACGGGGCAGGGGAGACTGAAGCTTTCTTT.

For this clone: Mismatch with germline at one junction end may stem from a read error. Here the CDR3 reads CSVEDQGQGTGELFF. CDR3 coding DNA: TGCAGCGTGGAAGACCAGGGGCAGGGCACCGGGGAGCTGTTTTTT. The V gene is TRBV29-1, the J gene TRBJ2-2, with D perhaps matching TRBD1 (6 bases). Germline CDR1 and CDR2: SQVTM and ANQGSEA. The CDR3 contains 15 residues.

The chain couples TRBV9 to TRBJ1-2; the D is unclear. The V gene lost 0 bases and the J gene lost 4 bases, with 7 bases spanning the gap. Germline V gene lookup returns CDR1 SGDLS and CDR2 YYNGEE. The CDR3 covers 13 residues. The CDR3 DNA sequence: TGTGCCAGCAGCGTAGACAGCTCCTATGGCTACACCTTC. Its protein product is CASSVDSSYGYTF.

V usage is TRBV15 and J usage is TRBJ2-3; no definite D call. There are 15 residues in the CDR3. V was clipped by 0 bases and J by 2 bases, with 9 bases between them. Germline V lookup: CDR1 LNHNV, CDR2 YYDKDF (reference sequence). The CDR3 DNA is TGTGCCACCAGCAGAGACAGGTGGGTCACAGATACGCAGTATTTT. It codes for CATSRDRWVTDTQYF. Full variable domain (missing parts from reference TRBV15 and TRBJ2-3): DAMVIQNPRYQVTQFGKPVTLSCSQTLNHNVMYWYQQKSSQAPKLLFHYYDKDFNNEADTPDNFQSRRPNTSFCFLDIRSPGLGDTAMYLCATSRDRWVTDTQYFGPGTRLTVL.

V and J are TRBV5-1 and TRBJ2-2; no clear D gene. Germline CDR1 is SGHRS and CDR2 is YFSETQ. This CDR3 contains 18 residues. Trimming pared 1 base from V and 3 bases from J, leaving 19 bases between. The CDR3 DNA reads as TGCGCCAGCAGCTTGTTTATATGGTCAGTCGCGGACACCGGGGAGCTGTTTTTT. As protein: CASSLFIWSVADTGELFF.

The V call is TRBV28, the J call TRBJ2-3, with D hard to call. Germline V lookup: CDR1 MDHEN, CDR2 SYDVKM. Trimming removed 3 bases from V and 3 bases from J, with 4 bases in between. This CDR3 has 12 residues. The CDR3 nucleotides are TGTGCCAGCAGTTTCAGTACAGATACGCAGTATTTT. Translating gives CASSFSTDTQYF.

V gene TRBV5-1 combines with J gene TRBJ1-1; maybe TRBD1 (6 bases). Trimming pared 4 bases from V and 4 bases from J, leaving 14 bases between. The CDR3 has 14 residues. The germline V gene encodes CDR1 SGHRS and CDR2 YFSETQ. CDR3 nucleotide sequence: TGCGCCAGCAGCGTGGGGGGGCTGAGCACTGAAGCTTTCTTT. Encoded protein: CASSVGGLSTEAFF.

V gene TRBV7-9 combines with J gene TRBJ2-5, with 13 bases identical to TRBD2. The CDR3 is 17 residues long. The V gene's germline CDR1 is SEHNR and CDR2 FQNEAQ (reference sequence). J lost 7 bases, V lost 1 base, and 9 bases had no gene match. CDR3 sequence (DNA): TGTGCCAGCAGCTTAGAACCCACTAGCGGGGGGGGAGCGACCCAGTACTTC. Translated: CASSLEPTSGGGATQYF.

The chain employs TRBV7-3 and TRBJ1-1; 10 nucleotides agree with TRBD1. The junction had 7 bases not matched to a gene; V was cut back by 5 bases and J by 10 bases. In germline, CDR1 is SGHTA, CDR2 FQGTGA. This CDR3 contains 13 residues. The CDR3 region is CASSLDRGVRAFF. In DNA form, the CDR3 reads TGTGCCAGCAGCCTGGACAGGGGGGTTCGAGCTTTCTTT.

This chain uses TRBV10-3 with TRBJ1-1, with TRBD1 as a possible D gene (6 bases). The CDR3 is 15 amino acids. The germline CDR1 and CDR2 sequences are ENHRY and SYGVKD. The V gene lost 3 bases and the J gene lost 1 base, with 12 bases spanning the gap. The CDR3 coding sequence is TGTGCCATCAGTGATCCGGGACACCCGAACACTGAAGCTTTCTTT. Its protein product is CAISDPGHPNTEAFF.

The rearrangement links TRBV6-6 to TRBJ2-4, with TRBD1 identical over 9 bases. Germline CDR1 MNHNY, CDR2 SVGAGI (reference sequence). Losses at the gene ends were 6 bases for V and 1 base for J; bases not matched to a gene: 19. The CDR3 is 20 amino acids. CDR3 in DNA: TGTGCCAGCAGCTCTACCGGGACAGGGCCGAAGGTAGAGGCCAAAAACATTCAGTACTTC. Amino acids: CASSSTGTGPKVEAKNIQYF.

The chain uses TRBV7-2 and TRBJ1-5; unclear D gene. The CDR3 contains 13 residues. The V and J ends lost 1 base and 7 bases respectively, with 8 bases between them. The V gene's germline CDR1 is SGHTA and CDR2 FQGNSA. The DNA of the CDR3 is TGTGCCAGCAGCTTAGACGGCGGGCAGCCCCAGCATTTT. It encodes CASSLDGGQPQHF.